The 30 T cell receptor beta chains below were found in one sample sequenced in a study of tumor-infiltrating lymphocytes in primary liver carcinoma. Co-extraction of both nucleic acids (RNA and DNA) used about 18-31 mg of unsorted bulk tissue. Starting material of approximately 500 ng total RNA yielded TCR beta cDNA via a constant-region primer. Slightly modified ARM-PCR served as the procedure for the TCR beta libraries. These libraries came from three rounds of nested multiplex PCR. The two initial PCR rounds, 9 to 11 cycles each, used TRBV1-TRBV30 forward and C-beta reverse primers. TCRdb called the multiplex PCR reads again in MiXCR, with one record for every CDR3 protein. Here the sample spans 100,000 to 150,000 distinct CDR3 sequences, approximately 70% being singletons. Sequenced sample: liver tumor tissue from sampling region 1. Subset here: tumor region T1, superior pole. Source of these receptors: a woman between 55 and 75 years old with primary liver carcinoma and hepatitis B virus infection.

On this clonotype: One base away lies a much larger clone, so this may be a sequencing read error. The chain recombines TRBV12-3 or TRBV12-4 with TRBJ2-3, with D possibly called TRBD1 or TRBD2 (5 bases each). This CDR3 is 15 amino acids long. With 3 bases removed from V and 3 bases from J, the gap between germline ends came to 13 bases. The CDR3 region has the DNA TGTGCCAGCAGTTTTGGGGGAGAGAGGACAGATACGCAGTATTTT. Translating gives CASSFGGERTDTQYF.

As to this clonotype: Relative to the germline gene, one junction end is altered; a read error may explain this. This chain joins TRBV6-5 and TRBJ1-1; the match to TRBD1 covers 7 bases. The V gene's germline CDR1 is MNHEY and CDR2 SVGAGI. This CDR3 has 15 residues. For the CDR3, the DNA is TGTGCCAGGAGCGCCGGGCCCAGGGGGAACACTGAAACTTTCTTT. Its translation is CARSAGPRGNTETFF.

Turning to this clonotype: A read error is possible here, since a much larger clone lies one base away. The chain combines TRBV6-1 with TRBJ2-3, with D uncertain. Germline assignment: CDR1 MNHNS and CDR2 SASEGT. Trimming stripped 0 bases from V and 5 bases from J, with 15 bases between. CDR3 length: 16 amino acids. The CDR3 is CASSEAWEFGKDTQYF. The DNA of the CDR3 is TGTGCCAGCAGTGAAGCTTGGGAATTTGGAAAAGATACGCAGTATTTT.

Notes on this clonotype: An end of the junction differs from the germline gene, which may be a read error. The CDR3 DNA is TGTGCCAGCACTTTAGTTCTCACAGGGGAAACCTTC. It specifies CASTLVLTGETF. This chain connects TRBV11-2 to TRBJ2-1; 7 bases are a match to TRBD1. Germline V gives CDR1 SGHAT, CDR2 FQNNGV. The CDR3 contains 12 residues.

This clonotype was observed at least ten times. V is TRBV29-1 and J is TRBJ2-1; D unresolved. The CDR3 extends over 13 amino acids. Germline-derived CDR1 and CDR2 are SQVTM and ANQGSEA. Trimming stripped 5 bases from V and 2 bases from J, with 10 bases between. The CDR3: CSVQADPYNEQFF. The CDR3 nucleotides are TGCAGCGTTCAGGCTGATCCCTACAATGAGCAGTTCTTC.

As regards this clonotype: This may stem from a read error, because a much larger clone lies one nucleotide away. The V and J genes are TRBV6-1 and TRBJ2-2; the D gene is possibly TRBD2 (6 bases). CDR1 is MNHNS and CDR2 is SASEGT in the germline V gene. This CDR3 has 16 residues. Deletions cut 6 bases from V and 6 bases from J, with 20 bases between. This CDR3 is CASRGRREMDAGELFF. CDR3 nucleotide sequence: TGTGCCAGCAGGGGTAGACGGGAGATGGACGCCGGGGAGCTGTTTTTT.

As to this clonotype: This may stem from a read error, because a much larger clone lies one nucleotide away. The J gene is TRBJ1-5, the V gene TRBV6-6; 8 bases line up with TRBD1. Germline values: CDR1 MNHNY, CDR2 SVGAGI (reference sequence). The CDR3 runs 15 residues. The junction had 9 bases not matched to a gene; V was cut back by 6 bases and J by 5 bases. The CDR3 bases are TGTGCCAGCAGCTCCGGGACAGGTGACGATCAGCCCCAGCATTTT. Its protein is CASSSGTGDDQPQHF.

A word on this clonotype: At one end the junction does not follow the germline gene, possibly because of a read error. This chain joins TRBV4-2 and TRBJ1-3; D may be TRBD1 (5 bases). Germline-derived CDR1 and CDR2 are LGHNA and YNFKEQ. This CDR3 is 16 amino acids long. The CDR3 bases are TGTGCCAGCAGTCAAGGTCAGGGCGGCTCTGGAGACACCATATATTTT. Translating gives CASSQGQGGSGDTIYF.

As regards this clonotype: One junction end disagrees with the germline gene, perhaps due to a read error. The chain carries TRBV4-1 and TRBJ1-2; D may be TRBD1 (6 bases). Germline V gives CDR1 MGHRA, CDR2 YSYEKL. The CDR3 runs 15 residues. CDR3 DNA: TGCGCCAGCAGCCAAGTGGCAGGGGAAGGGTATGGTTACACCTTC. This gives the protein CASSQVAGEGYGYTF.

This clonotype was recorded once. The chain couples TRBV6-1 to TRBJ2-2, with 10 bases aligning to TRBD2. The CDR3 loop spans 16 amino acids. Germline CDR1 MNHNS, CDR2 SASEGT. The junction had 12 bases not matched to a gene; V was cut back by 11 bases and J by 3 bases. The CDR3 loop is CAGNSGTSVDTGELFF. DNA for the CDR3: TGTGCCGGCAACTCCGGGACTAGCGTTGACACCGGGGAGCTGTTTTTT.

This clonotype has just one count. The junction departs from germline at one end; a sequencing error may be responsible. The V call is TRBV18, the J call TRBJ2-6, with a weak D call TRBD1 (5 bases). The CDR3 is made up of 16 amino acids. Germline V lookup: CDR1 KGHSH, CDR2 LQKENI. CDR3 DNA sequence: TGTGCCAGCTCACCACCGGAATACTATGGGGCCAATGTCCTGACTTTC. Its translation is CASSPPEYYGANVLTF.

This sequence joins TRBV11-2 and TRBJ2-3; possibly TRBD1 or TRBD2 for D (5 bases each). V lost 8 bases to trimming and J lost 5 bases, with 20 bases between them. CDR1 SGHAT and CDR2 FQNNGV come from the germline V gene. CDR3 size: 15 residues. The CDR3 loop is CASGPGARDGDTQYF. CDR3 DNA: TGTGCCAGCGGCCCCGGGGCGAGAGATGGAGATACGCAGTATTTT.

About this clonotype itself: The final CDR3 position lacks the conserved phenylalanine or tryptophan, pointing to a likely read error. This sequence joins TRBV4-1 and TRBJ1-6, with unresolved D. The CDR3 consists of 13 residues. Germline-derived CDR1 and CDR2 are MGHRA and YSYEKL. This CDR3 reads CASSQVRDSPLHS. The DNA for the CDR3 is TGCGCCAGCAGCCAAGTAAGGGATTCACCTCTCCACTCT.

This clonotype was observed once. This may be a read error, as it is one base from a much larger clone. The genes are TRBV6-7 and TRBJ1-5; D gene uncertain. TRBV6-7 is an ORF for which the function is uncertain. This CDR3 region has 12 residues. Written as DNA, the CDR3 is TGTGCCAACAGTTACGGGAATCAGCCCCAGCATTTT. Its translation: CANSYGNQPQHF.

The gene calls are TRBV12-3 or TRBV12-4 and TRBJ1-1; D gene unclear. V was shortened by 7 bases and J by 7 bases, with 13 bases between the two germline ends. The CDR3 has 12 residues. In DNA, the CDR3 is TGTGCCAGCATCGGGCCCGCCATTGAAGCTTTCTTT. This translates into CASIGPAIEAFF.

This chain connects TRBV5-8 to TRBJ1-2; weak D call: TRBD1 (6 bases). The CDR3 spans 15 residues. Germline CDR1 reads SGHTS; CDR2 reads YDEGEE. Trimming left V 2 bases short and J 4 bases short, with 15 bases between. The CDR3 is CASSLLYNRVYGYTF. The CDR3 DNA reads TGTGCCAGCAGCTTACTATATAACAGGGTCTATGGCTACACCTTC.

A word on this clonotype: The junction shows a germline mismatch at one end, possibly a read error. The genes are TRBV12-3 or TRBV12-4 and TRBJ2-3; D gene unclear. The CDR3 is 11 residues long. CDR3 sequence reads: CARSRTDMQYF. In DNA form, the CDR3 reads TGTGCCAGAAGTAGAACAGATATGCAGTATTTT.

The rearrangement links TRBV11-2 to TRBJ2-3, with D possibly TRBD2 on 6 matching bases. Germline V gene lookup returns CDR1 SGHAT and CDR2 FQNNGV. Trimming pared 5 bases from V and 12 bases from J, leaving 18 bases between. This CDR3 comprises 13 residues. Written as DNA, the CDR3 is TGTGCCAGCAGCCTGCTACGGGGGAGTACACAGTATTTT. It is translated as CASSLLRGSTQYF.

On this clonotype: Mismatch with germline at one junction end may stem from a read error. The V gene is TRBV11-2, the J gene TRBJ2-1, with 11 bases identical to TRBD2. Germline CDR1 reads SGHAT; CDR2 reads FQNNGV. The CDR3 runs to 18 residues. CDR3 coding DNA: TGTGTCAGCAGCTTTCTGCGTAGCGGGAGGGTGTCCTACAATGAGCAGTTCTTC. This codes for CVSSFLRSGRVSYNEQFF.

Comments on this clonotype: The junction departs from germline at one end; a sequencing error may be responsible. The genes are TRBV7-9 and TRBJ1-4; D not certain. This CDR3 comprises 13 residues. The V gene's germline CDR1 is SEHNR and CDR2 FQNEAQ (reference sequence). Here the CDR3 DNA reads TGTGCCAGCAGCCGATCAACTGATGAAAAACTGTTTTTT. This translates into CASSRSTDEKLFF.

Regarding this clonotype: A much larger clone sits a single nucleotide away, making a read error possible. No conserved phenylalanine or tryptophan ends this CDR3, so it is likely a read error. The chain recombines TRBV29-1 with TRBJ2-1; perhaps TRBD2 as D (6 bases). The V end lost 8 bases, the J end lost 8 bases, and 25 bases lay between the germline ends. The CDR3 contains 15 residues. In germline, CDR1 is SQVTM, CDR2 ANQGSEA. The CDR3 coding sequence is TGCAGCACCACGACTAGTCATTCTGGTCCCGATGAGCAGTTCATC. Amino acids: CSTTTSHSGPDEQFI.

As to this clonotype: The CDR3 ends on some other residue instead of the conserved phenylalanine or tryptophan, so this is likely a read error. V usage is TRBV11-2 and J usage is TRBJ2-7; D is perhaps TRBD1 or TRBD2 (9 bases each). This CDR3 has 20 amino acids. Per germline, CDR1 SGHAT and CDR2 FQNNGV. CDR3 coding DNA: TGTACCAGCAGCACTCTACAGGGGGCGGGATTAGCGGGAGCGATCTACGAGCAGTACTAC. Translating gives CTSSTLQGAGLAGAIYEQYY.

As regards this clonotype: The germline gene is not matched at one end of the junction; a read error may be the cause. CDR3 region: CATSDLHRNQLQHF. The CDR3 nucleotides are TGTGCCACCAGTGATTTGCACAGGAATCAGCTCCAGCATTTT. This chain joins TRBV24-1 and TRBJ1-5; perhaps TRBD1 as D (5 bases). The CDR3 sequence is 14 residues long. Germline V gene data show CDR1 as KGHDR and CDR2 as SFDVKD.

In its sample, this clonotype was seen once. The junction does not match germline at one end; this may be a read error. This chain connects TRBV7-9 to TRBJ2-7, with unresolved D. This CDR3 region has 12 residues. Germline V gene lookup returns CDR1 SEHNR and CDR2 FQNEAQ (reference sequence). The CDR3 DNA is TGTACCAGCAGCGACCTGGCGTACGAGCAGTACTTC. This gives the protein CTSSDLAYEQYF. Together with reference TRBV7-9 and TRBJ2-7, the CDR3 gives the full variable domain: DTGVSQNPRHKITKRGQNVTFRCDPISEHNRLYWYRQTLGQGPEFLTYFQNEAQLEKSRLLSDRFSAERPKGSFSTLEIQRTEQGDSAMYLCTSSDLAYEQYFGPGTRLTVT.

In regard to this clonotype: A much bigger clone sits one base away, suggesting this may be a read error. This chain joins TRBV6-6 and TRBJ2-6; 7 bases line up with TRBD2. The trim removed 0 bases at V and 4 bases at J, leaving 3 bases unmatched. Germline lookup yields CDR1 MNHNY and CDR2 SVGAGI (reference sequence). This CDR3 has 16 amino acids. The CDR3 region is CASSYSGRAGANVLTF. The CDR3 coding sequence is TGTGCCAGCAGTTACTCTGGGAGGGCCGGGGCCAACGTCCTGACTTTC.

The chain is built from TRBV18 and TRBJ2-3; 10 positions match TRBD2. Germline V gene data show CDR1 as KGHSH and CDR2 as LQKENI. V lost 3 bases to trimming and J lost 5 bases; unmatched junction nucleotides: 5. The CDR3 spans 15 residues. CDR3 DNA: TGTGCCAGCTCACCCGGGACTAGCGTTGGAGATACGCAGTATTTT. Protein product: CASSPGTSVGDTQYF.

This clonotype was recorded once. A read error is likely, as this CDR3 ends without the conserved phenylalanine or tryptophan. The gene calls are TRBV11-2 and TRBJ1-1; 8 nucleotides match TRBD1. CDR3 length: 14 residues. Germline-derived CDR1 and CDR2 are SGHAT and FQNNGV. The CDR3 DNA reads TGTGCCTGCAGCGCGCGGACAGGGCGGACTGAAGCTTTCTGT. It encodes CACSARTGRTEAFC.

Turning to this clonotype: At one boundary the junction diverges from the germline segment, which might be a read error. The J gene is TRBJ2-5, the V gene TRBV11-2; tentative D call: TRBD1 (5 bases). CDR1 SGHAT and CDR2 FQNNGV come from the germline V gene. CDR3 size: 20 residues. CDR3 DNA: TGTGCCAGCAGTTTAGACCTAAGCCCGACAAGGGGTGGGTGGCAAGAGACCCAGTACTTC. Its translation: CASSLDLSPTRGGWQETQYF.

This clonotype was recorded only once. The chain joins TRBV11-2 to TRBJ2-5; D may be TRBD2 (5 bases). Between the trimmed V and J ends, which lost 0 bases and 5 bases, there was a span of 10 bases. The CDR3 consists of 14 residues. Germline CDR1 SGHAT, CDR2 FQNNGV. CDR3 protein: CASSLDRTGETQYF. CDR3 sequence (DNA): TGTGCCAGCAGCTTAGATAGGACTGGGGAGACCCAGTACTTC.

In this sample, this clonotype turned up once. At one of its ends the junction is not consistent with the germline gene, which may arise from a read error. The CDR3 DNA sequence: TGTACCAGCAGCTTAATATGGGGGACTGAAGCATTCTTT. Translated: CTSSLIWGTEAFF. The chain has TRBV11-1 and TRBJ1-1, with a tentative D call TRBD1 (5 bases). Looked up from germline, CDR1 is SGHAT and CDR2 is FQDESV (reference sequence). The CDR3 covers 13 residues.